This record covers a single TCR beta chain. In blood CD8+ and CD4+ T cells, TCR beta underwent sequencing. With 4 bases removed from V and 5 bases from J, the gap between germline ends came to 4 bases. The CDR3 covers 11 residues. RNA, at 0.5 to 1 ug, was reverse transcribed with random hexamers. Multiplex immunoSEQ PCR targeted 54 Vbeta and 13 Jbeta TCR beta segments. MiXCR, applied by TCRdb to the immunoSEQ multiplex PCR reads, yields one record per CDR3 protein. The data contain some 47,000 distinct CDR3 sequences, 80% to 95% of them singletons. The sample belongs to a study of CD8 T cells in Susac syndrome.

The receptor was isolated from a human donor in good health. V gene TRBV12-3 or TRBV12-4 combines with J gene TRBJ2-3, with D unresolved. The sample taken for sequencing was CD8+ T cells from PBMCs. As DNA, the CDR3 is TGTGCCAGCAGTTCCCAAGATACGCAGTATTTT. Its protein product is CASSSQDTQYF.